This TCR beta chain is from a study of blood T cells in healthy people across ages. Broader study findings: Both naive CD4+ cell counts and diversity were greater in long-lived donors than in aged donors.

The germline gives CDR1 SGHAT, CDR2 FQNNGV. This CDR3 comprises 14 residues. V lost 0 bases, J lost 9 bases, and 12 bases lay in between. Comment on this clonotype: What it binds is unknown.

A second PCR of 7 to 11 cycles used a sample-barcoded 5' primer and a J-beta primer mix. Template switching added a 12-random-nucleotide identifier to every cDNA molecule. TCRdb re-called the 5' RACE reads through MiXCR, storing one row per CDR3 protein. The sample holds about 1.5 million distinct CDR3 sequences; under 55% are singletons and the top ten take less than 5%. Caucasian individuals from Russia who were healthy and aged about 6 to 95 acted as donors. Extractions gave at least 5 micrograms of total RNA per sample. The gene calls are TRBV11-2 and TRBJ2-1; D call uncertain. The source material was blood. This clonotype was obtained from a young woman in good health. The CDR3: CASSLDWAVGEQFF. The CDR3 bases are TGTGCCAGCAGCTTAGATTGGGCGGTCGGTGAGCAGTTCTTC.